The 18 T cell receptor beta chains below all came from one sample that was sequenced in a study of CD8 T cells in Susac syndrome. It was with random hexamers that 0.5 to 1 ug RNA was reverse transcribed. One entry per CDR3 protein, called by TCRdb with MiXCR from the immunoSEQ multiplex PCR reads. The top ten hold 0.095% to 0.12% of the sample, which has under 300,000 distinct CDR3 sequences, about 95% seen once. Material: CD4+ T cells from PBMCs. Receptor source: a human donor with Susac syndrome.

V is TRBV20-1 and J is TRBJ2-2; TRBD2 might be the D (5 bases). Trimming took 0 bases from V and 8 from J, leaving 16 bases between them. The germline CDR1 and CDR2 sequences are DFQATT and SNEGSKA (reference sequence). The CDR3 contains 15 residues. CDR3: CSARDGRGAGGELFF. The CDR3 DNA sequence: TGCAGTGCTAGAGATGGGAGAGGCGCCGGAGGGGAGCTGTTTTTT.

J is TRBJ2-2 and V is TRBV18; a weak D match, TRBD2 (6 bases). The CDR3 consists of 17 residues. Germline V lookup: CDR1 KGHSH, CDR2 LQKENI. Trimming took off 0 bases at V and 4 bases at J, with 15 bases between the two ends. The CDR3 reads CASSPPSTGALTGELFF. The CDR3 DNA reads TGTGCCAGCTCACCACCGTCGACGGGAGCCCTCACCGGGGAGCTGTTTTTT.

A few counts support this clonotype. The rearrangement uses TRBV12-3 or TRBV12-4 and TRBJ2-5, with D tentatively TRBD1 (6 bases). This CDR3 comprises 14 residues. Deletions cut 2 bases from V and 4 bases from J, with 11 bases between. The CDR3 DNA reads as TGTGCCAGCAGTTTATCCGGGACACCAGAGACCCAGTACTTC. Its protein product is CASSLSGTPETQYF.

V and J are TRBV29-1 and TRBJ2-5, with TRBD1 as a possible D gene (5 bases). From germline, CDR1 is SQVTM and CDR2 ANQGSEA. The CDR3 is 13 amino acids. Deletions cut 2 bases from V and 6 bases from J, with 13 bases between. In nucleotides, the CDR3 is TGCAGCGTTGAACAGGGATTTGTGCAGACCCAGTACTTC. Encoded protein: CSVEQGFVQTQYF.

V gene TRBV30 combines with J gene TRBJ1-2; 8 bases align to TRBD1. J was trimmed by 7 bases and V by 1 base; bases with no gene match: 2. Looked up from germline, CDR1 is GTSNPN and CDR2 is SVGIG (reference sequence). The CDR3 spans 12 residues. CDR3: CAWSARGPGYTF. CDR3 bases: TGTGCCTGGAGTGCCAGGGGGCCTGGCTACACCTTC.

This clonotype is a singleton in its sample. This sequence joins TRBV3-1 and TRBJ2-3, with 8 bases fitting TRBD2. CDR3 length equals 15 residues. With 1 base clipped from V and 4 bases from J, the junction kept 4 bases outside the gene matches. Germline V gives CDR1 LGHDT, CDR2 YNNKEL (reference sequence). The CDR3 nucleotides read TGTGCCAGCAGCCAAGGCGGGGGGATGGCAGATACGCAGTATTTT. Translating it yields CASSQGGGMADTQYF.

The genes are TRBV9 and TRBJ1-2, with 8 bases fitting TRBD1. In germline, CDR1 is SGDLS, CDR2 YYNGEE. After removal of 2 bases from V and 0 bases from J, the junction contained 9 bases not matched to a gene. The CDR3 has 17 amino acids. As DNA, the CDR3 is TGTGCCAGCAGCGTTCGACAGGGGATGAACCCTAACTATGGCTACACCTTC. This encodes CASSVRQGMNPNYGYTF.

This chain joins TRBV29-1 and TRBJ1-2; D unresolved. Trimming shortened V by 0 bases and J by 6 bases, and 11 bases separated the two germline ends. The CDR3 has 13 amino acids. Germline V gene data show CDR1 as SQVTM and CDR2 as ANQGSEA. The CDR3 is CSVEETHVDGYTF. The DNA for the CDR3 is TGCAGCGTTGAAGAAACACATGTCGATGGCTACACCTTC.

The rearrangement uses TRBV30 and TRBJ1-2, with D maybe TRBD1 (6 bases). Between the trimmed V and J ends, which lost 2 bases and 13 bases, there was a span of 14 bases. The CDR3 covers 11 residues. The germline V gene encodes CDR1 GTSNPN and CDR2 SVGIG (reference sequence). CDR3 amino acids: CAWSRTESPTF. CDR3 sequence (DNA): TGTGCCTGGAGTCGGACAGAATCCCCCACCTTC.

This rearrangement joins TRBV18 to TRBJ2-7, with 12 bases fitting TRBD2. V gave up 3 bases and J gave up 3 bases; unmatched junction bases: 9. CDR1 KGHSH and CDR2 LQKENI come from the germline V gene. The length of the CDR3 is 17 residues. The CDR3 loop reads CASSPGLAGVRVYEQYF. CDR3 in DNA: TGTGCCAGCTCACCGGGACTAGCGGGCGTAAGGGTCTACGAGCAGTACTTC.

The CDR3 reads CSVRRGGDTEAFF. The CDR3 nucleotides are TGCAGCGTTCGGCGGGGGGGGGACACTGAAGCTTTCTTT. This chain uses TRBV29-1 with TRBJ1-1; possibly TRBD1 for D (5 bases). The CDR3 has 13 amino acids. Deletions cut 5 bases from V and 3 bases from J, with 13 bases between. Germline CDR1 is SQVTM and CDR2 is ANQGSEA.

CDR3 DNA sequence: TGTGCCAGCAGTGCCGGGGCTTTAGAGACCCAGTACTTC. This codes for CASSAGALETQYF. V gene TRBV28 combines with J gene TRBJ2-5; D may match TRBD1 or TRBD2 (5 bases each). Trimming left V 5 bases short and J 4 bases short, with 11 bases between. CDR3 length: 13 amino acids. Germline V gene data show CDR1 as MDHEN and CDR2 as SYDVKM.

V gene TRBV7-2 combines with J gene TRBJ1-5, with D maybe TRBD1 (6 bases). In germline, CDR1 is SGHTA, CDR2 FQGNSA. V shed 3 bases and J shed 4 bases, with 13 bases lying between them. The CDR3 is 15 residues long. The CDR3 here is CASSLTYRVNQPQHF. CDR3 coding DNA: TGTGCCAGCAGCTTGACATACAGGGTAAATCAGCCCCAGCATTTT.

This clonotype has a single count. V and J are TRBV29-1 and TRBJ1-4; possible D gene TRBD1, 6 bases. The CDR3 has 14 amino acids. Trimming stripped 6 bases from V and 7 bases from J, with 18 bases between. Germline lookup yields CDR1 SQVTM and CDR2 ANQGSEA. The CDR3, as DNA: TGCAGCGTCGCCCTCGGCGGGGGCAGTGAAAAACTGTTTTTT. Translating gives CSVALGGGSEKLFF.

The chain joins TRBV20-1 to TRBJ2-2, with 14 bases fitting TRBD2. The CDR3 consists of 16 residues. The J segment lost 7 bases and the V segment lost 1 base, leaving 5 bases of the junction unmatched. The V gene's germline CDR1 is DFQATT and CDR2 SNEGSKA (reference sequence). The CDR3 here is CSARGGLAGGGGELFF. For the CDR3, the DNA is TGCAGTGCTAGAGGTGGACTAGCGGGAGGCGGCGGGGAGCTGTTTTTT.

This rearrangement joins TRBV2 to TRBJ2-5; D possibly corresponds to TRBD2 (7 bases). The CDR3 runs 14 residues. The germline CDR1 and CDR2 sequences are SNHLY and FYNNEI. Trimming removed 7 bases from V and 5 bases from J, with 17 bases in between. Written as DNA, the CDR3 is TGTGCCAGCACCGTTAACGGGGGGCGTGAGACCCAGTACTTC. This sequence encodes CASTVNGGRETQYF.

V usage is TRBV29-1 and J usage is TRBJ2-2, with 14 bases matching TRBD2. V was pared by 0 bases and J by 4 bases, with 7 bases of the junction left unmatched. CDR1 and CDR2 (germline): SQVTM, ANQGSEA. This CDR3 contains 18 residues. The CDR3 nucleotides are TGCAGCGTTGAAGATTTGACTAGCGGGAGGGCGAGCACCGGGGAGCTGTTTTTT. Protein: CSVEDLTSGRASTGELFF.

This chain links TRBV20-1 with TRBJ2-1, with D unresolved. CDR1 DFQATT and CDR2 SNEGSKA come from the germline V gene (reference sequence). The V end was cut by 5 bases, the J end by 5 bases, with 10 bases between. This CDR3 has 12 amino acids. The CDR3 sequence is CSAPRGDNEQFF. The CDR3 nucleotides are TGCAGTGCTCCTCGCGGAGACAATGAGCAGTTCTTC.